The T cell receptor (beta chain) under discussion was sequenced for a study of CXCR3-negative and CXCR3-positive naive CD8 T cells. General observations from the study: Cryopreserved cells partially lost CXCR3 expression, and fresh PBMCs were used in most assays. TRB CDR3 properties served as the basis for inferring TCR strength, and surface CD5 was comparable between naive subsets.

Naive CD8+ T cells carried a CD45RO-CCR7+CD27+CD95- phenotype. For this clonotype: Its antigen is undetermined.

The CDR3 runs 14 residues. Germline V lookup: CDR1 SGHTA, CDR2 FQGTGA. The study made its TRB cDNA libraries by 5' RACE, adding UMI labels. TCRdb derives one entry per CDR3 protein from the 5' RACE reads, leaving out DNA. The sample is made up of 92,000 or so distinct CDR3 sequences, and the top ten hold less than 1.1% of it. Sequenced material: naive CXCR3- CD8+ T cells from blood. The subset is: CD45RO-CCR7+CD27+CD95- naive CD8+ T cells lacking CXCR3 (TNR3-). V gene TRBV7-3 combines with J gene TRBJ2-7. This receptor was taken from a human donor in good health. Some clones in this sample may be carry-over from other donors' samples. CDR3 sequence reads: CASSPTTNPYEQYF.